The clone carrying this T cell receptor (beta chain) was observed a handful of times. V shed 4 bases and J 4 bases; nucleotides not matched to a gene: 5. The CDR3 is made up of 15 amino acids. Looked up from germline, CDR1 is LNHDA and CDR2 is SQIVND (reference sequence). Uncontrolled infection, other autoimmune disease, pregnancy or lactation excluded patients. PBMCs were collected from a roughly 9.7 ml volume of fresh peripheral blood. The record originates from a study of T cells in Graves' hyperthyroidism and ophthalmopathy. Authors of the study amplified TCR beta CDR3 regions from RNA transcripts. With the HTBI primer set, the TCR CDR3 went through a first round of RT-PCR. TCRdb reprocessed the multiplex PCR reads with MiXCR, giving one entry per CDR3 protein. This table has hundreds of thousands of distinct CDR3 sequences, around 20% appearing once.

This chain connects TRBV19 to TRBJ2-2, with 8 nucleotides matching TRBD1. This receptor was taken from a man younger than 40 with Graves' ophthalmopathy. Source material: blood. CDR3 sequence (DNA): TGTGCCAGTAGTAGAGGACAGGGCGGCACCGGGGAGCTGTTTTTT. It encodes CASSRGQGGTGELFF.